A single sample is the source of the 25 T cell receptor beta chains below, sequenced in a study of T cell changes during pregnancy in multiple sclerosis. Only in-frame clones appear in the TCRdb table, and some are missing; sequencing was by immunoSEQ multiplex PCR. Of over 75,000 clones listed, approximately 92% are singletons. Specimen: peripheral blood, collected in the first trimester of pregnancy. These receptors came from a female donor with multiple sclerosis, enrolled in a pregnancy study.

The J gene is TRBJ1-1, the V gene TRBV5-1; TRBD1 matches 7 bases. V shed 5 bases and J 2 bases; nucleotides not matched to a gene: 9. The CDR3 is 15 residues long. From germline, CDR1 is SGHRS and CDR2 YFSETQ. The CDR3 loop reads CASRGLRQGNTEAFF. The CDR3 DNA reads TGCGCCAGCAGAGGGTTAAGACAGGGCAACACTGAAGCTTTCTTT.

This clone appeared a single time. This sequence joins TRBV5-6 and TRBJ2-7; possibly TRBD1 for D (5 bases). CDR3 length: 15 residues. Germline CDR1 and CDR2: SGHDT and YYEEEE. V was clipped by 4 bases and J by 0 bases, with 14 bases between them. The CDR3 coding sequence is TGTGCCAGCAGCGGCCGCAGGGCGAGCTCCTACGAGCAGTACTTC. Its protein is CASSGRRASSYEQYF.

The chain is built from TRBV18 and TRBJ1-1; a weak D match, TRBD1 (5 bases). The germline V and J ends were trimmed by 0 bases and 3 bases, with 17 bases remaining between them. CDR1 and CDR2 (germline): KGHSH, LQKENI. The CDR3 sequence is 17 residues long. The DNA for the CDR3 is TGTGCCAGCTCACCACCGGTCGGCTTGGGGCTATACACTGAAGCTTTCTTT. Translating gives CASSPPVGLGLYTEAFF.

The V and J genes are TRBV18 and TRBJ2-3; D remains ambiguous. V was clipped by 1 base and J by 2 bases, with 10 bases between them. The CDR3 spans 15 residues. Germline V lookup: CDR1 KGHSH, CDR2 LQKENI. CDR3 bases: TGTGCCAGCTCACCACTCCCAGGTAACACAGATACGCAGTATTTT. Translation: CASSPLPGNTDTQYF.

The chain links TRBV9 to TRBJ2-5; D uncertain. This CDR3 region has 11 residues. Germline V gives CDR1 SGDLS, CDR2 YYNGEE. V was shortened by 3 bases and J by 3 bases, with 3 bases between the two germline ends. CDR3 sequence (DNA): TGTGCCAGCAGCGCCGAAGAGACCCAGTACTTC. Its protein product is CASSAEETQYF. The full variable domain, in which reference TRBV9 and TRBJ2-5 provide the parts outside the CDR3, is DSGVTQTPKHLITATGQRVTLRCSPRSGDLSVYWYQQSLDQGLQFLIQYYNGEERAKGNILERFSAQQFPDLHSELNLSSLELGDSALYFCASSAEETQYFGPGTRLLVL.

V gene TRBV10-3 combines with J gene TRBJ2-3, with TRBD1 matching over 9 bases. The V gene's germline CDR1 is ENHRY and CDR2 SYGVKD. The CDR3 has 15 amino acids. With V trimmed by 8 bases and J by 6 bases, 12 bases remained unmatched. This chain's CDR3 is CAIGGQGLPGDTQYF. As DNA, the CDR3 is TGTGCCATCGGGGGACAGGGACTACCGGGGGATACGCAGTATTTT.

This chain joins TRBV5-4 and TRBJ2-7; possibly TRBD1 for D (5 bases). This CDR3 has 15 amino acids. Germline CDR1 is SGHNT and CDR2 is YYREEE (reference sequence). Trimming pared 4 bases from V and 4 bases from J, leaving 18 bases between. The CDR3: CASSRKTQGTYEQYF. In DNA form, the CDR3 reads TGTGCCAGCAGCCGCAAAACGCAGGGAACATACGAGCAGTACTTC.

The V and J genes are TRBV19 and TRBJ2-2; D gene ambiguous. Germline CDR1 and CDR2: LNHDA and SQIVND (reference sequence). CDR3 length: 14 residues. V lost 3 bases and J lost 0, with 5 bases in between. The CDR3 loop is CASSIVSNTGELFF. The DNA of the CDR3 is TGTGCCAGTAGTATCGTGTCGAACACCGGGGAGCTGTTTTTT.

V usage is TRBV6-5 and J usage is TRBJ2-1; TRBD2 agrees at 9 bases. The CDR3 loop spans 16 amino acids. Trimming removed 2 bases from V and 4 bases from J; junction bases left unmatched: 6. CDR1 is MNHEY, CDR2 SVGAGI, per germline. For the CDR3, the DNA is TGTGCCAGCAGTTACAAGGGACTAGCCAATTACAATGAGCAGTTCTTC. Protein product: CASSYKGLANYNEQFF.

The chain carries TRBV27 and TRBJ2-5, with D possibly TRBD1 on 6 matching bases. Trimming took 4 bases from V and 5 from J, leaving 11 bases between them. Per germline, CDR1 MNHEY and CDR2 SMNVEV (reference sequence). The CDR3 extends over 13 amino acids. The CDR3 region is CASSSRDKETQYF. CDR3 DNA: TGTGCCAGCAGTTCCCGGGACAAGGAGACCCAGTACTTC.

This chain links TRBV7-2 with TRBJ1-5; 9 bases map to TRBD1. The V and J ends lost 0 bases and 4 bases, in that order; junction bases with no gene match: 4. This CDR3 is built from 16 residues. Germline CDR1 SGHTA, CDR2 FQGNSA. CDR3 residues: CASSLAAGQGNQPQHF. The CDR3, as DNA: TGTGCCAGCAGCTTAGCGGCGGGACAGGGAAATCAGCCCCAGCATTTT.

This chain uses TRBV7-2 with TRBJ1-2; TRBD1 matches at 8 bases. The CDR3 totals 15 residues. Looked up from germline, CDR1 is SGHTA and CDR2 is FQGNSA. After removal of 4 bases from V and 5 bases from J, the junction contained 9 bases not matched to a gene. The CDR3 region is CASSWDWTGTYGYTF. As DNA, the CDR3 is TGTGCCAGCAGCTGGGATTGGACAGGGACGTATGGCTACACCTTC.

The chain joins TRBV6-6 to TRBJ2-1; 8 bases are shared with TRBD2. The J segment lost 7 bases and the V segment lost 7 bases, leaving 9 bases of the junction unmatched. Germline V lookup: CDR1 MNHNY, CDR2 SVGAGI (reference sequence). The CDR3 has 14 amino acids. This CDR3 reads CASIAGIIGNEQFF. The CDR3, as DNA: TGTGCCAGCATAGCGGGAATAATAGGGAATGAGCAGTTCTTC.

This clone was seen once. The CDR3 loop is CASSSPGSSYEQYF. The CDR3 DNA reads as TGTGCCAGCAGCTCCCCAGGTAGCTCCTACGAGCAGTACTTC. The chain has TRBV7-9 and TRBJ2-7; D uncertain. The CDR3 covers 14 residues. CDR1 is SEHNR, CDR2 FQNEAQ, per germline (reference sequence). Trimming took off 4 bases at V and 0 bases at J, with 10 bases between the two ends. Looking up the rest from reference TRBV7-9 and TRBJ2-7 gives the full variable domain: DTGVSQNPRHKITKRGQNVTFRCDPISEHNRLYWYRQTLGQGPEFLTYFQNEAQLEKSRLLSDRFSAERPKGSFSTLEIQRTEQGDSAMYLCASSSPGSSYEQYFGPGTRLTVT.

CDR3 loop: CASTRGGVEQYF. CDR3 sequence (DNA): TGTGCCAGCACCCGGGGAGGGGTCGAGCAGTACTTC. The rearrangement joins TRBV28 to TRBJ2-7; 7 bases map to TRBD2. V shed 7 bases, J shed 6 bases, and the junction held 6 bases outside the gene matches. Germline V lookup: CDR1 MDHEN, CDR2 SYDVKM. The CDR3 length is 12 residues.

The chain carries TRBV28 and TRBJ2-5; 8 nucleotides match TRBD1. The V and J ends lost 3 bases and 1 base, in that order; junction bases with no gene match: 10. Germline V gene sequence: CDR1 MDHEN, CDR2 SYDVKM. CDR3 length equals 17 residues. CDR3 loop: CASSLGQVASGQETQYF. DNA of the CDR3: TGTGCCAGCAGTTTGGGACAGGTAGCCTCGGGCCAAGAGACCCAGTACTTC.

This clone was detected only once. The chain links TRBV5-1 to TRBJ2-5; D remains ambiguous. Germline values: CDR1 SGHRS, CDR2 YFSETQ. Trimming stripped 4 bases from V and 5 bases from J, with 18 bases between. This CDR3 spans 15 amino acids. The CDR3 nucleotides read TGCGCCAGCAGCGCACTCGGCAGGTTCCAGGAGACCCAGTACTTC. Encoded protein: CASSALGRFQETQYF.

The rearrangement links TRBV18 to TRBJ2-5, with 7 bases fitting TRBD1. Germline V gene lookup returns CDR1 KGHSH and CDR2 LQKENI. Trimming took 2 bases from V and 5 from J; bases not matched to a gene: 14. The CDR3 runs 17 residues. The CDR3 spells CASSPFLRQGREETQYF. CDR3 DNA sequence: TGTGCCAGCTCACCATTCCTGCGACAGGGTCGAGAGGAGACCCAGTACTTC. The entire variable domain, with the rest obtained from reference TRBV18 and TRBJ2-5, is as follows: NAGVMQNPRHLVRRRGQEARLRCSPMKGHSHVYWYRQLPEEGLKFMVYLQKENIIDESGMPKERFSAEFPKEGPSILRIQQVVRGDSAAYFCASSPFLRQGREETQYFGPGTRLLVL.

This chain connects TRBV9 to TRBJ2-7; 8 bases are shared with TRBD2. Germline loops: CDR1 SGDLS, CDR2 YYNGEE. The CDR3 loop spans 16 amino acids. Germline trimming cut 0 bases from V and 2 bases from J; bases unmatched to any gene: 7. CDR3: CASSVEASGYPYEQYF. The CDR3 region has the DNA TGTGCCAGCAGCGTAGAGGCTAGCGGGTACCCCTACGAGCAGTACTTC.

This chain joins TRBV2 and TRBJ1-1; tentative D call: TRBD1 (5 bases). Germline V gene sequence: CDR1 SNHLY, CDR2 FYNNEI. V was pared by 8 bases and J by 5 bases, with 15 bases between. The CDR3 length is 13 residues. The CDR3 DNA follows: TGTGCCAGCGGGGGGGGGTTGGGGACTGAAGCTTTCTTT. It codes for CASGGGLGTEAFF.

The CDR3 sequence is CASSLGGLAGVYNEQYF. In DNA form, the CDR3 reads TGTGCCAGCAGCTTAGGGGGACTAGCGGGAGTGTATAACGAGCAGTACTTC. The chain has TRBV7-9 and TRBJ2-7; 14 bases agree with TRBD2. The CDR3 contains 17 residues. CDR1 and CDR2 (germline): SEHNR, FQNEAQ (reference sequence). Losses at the gene ends were 1 base for V and 5 bases for J; bases not matched to a gene: 7.

The genes are TRBV25-1 and TRBJ2-1, with 10 bases identical to TRBD1. CDR1 MGHDK and CDR2 SYGVNS come from the germline V gene. The CDR3 contains 14 residues. V trimming: 8 bases; J trimming: 5 bases; junction bases outside the gene matches: 6. In DNA, the CDR3 is TGTGCCAGCGGCGACAGGGGGCTAGACAATGAGCAGTTCTTC. Amino acid sequence: CASGDRGLDNEQFF.

The chain uses TRBV29-1 and TRBJ2-5; 12 positions agree with TRBD2. Germline V CDR1 and CDR2: SQVTM, ANQGSEA. V gave up 1 base and J gave up 5 bases; unmatched junction bases: 8. The CDR3 runs to 16 residues. The CDR3 spells CSVEAPTGTSGETQYF. For the CDR3, the DNA is TGCAGCGTTGAAGCACCGACCGGGACTAGCGGGGAGACCCAGTACTTC.

V gene TRBV4-3 combines with J gene TRBJ2-7; tentative D call: TRBD1 (6 bases). V gave up 3 bases and J gave up 3 bases, with 15 bases separating them. CDR1 is LGHNA and CDR2 is YSLEER in the germline V gene. The CDR3 spans 15 residues. Here the CDR3 DNA reads TGCGCCAGCAGCCAGCTACTGACAGGTATCTACGAGCAGTACTTC. Translating gives CASSQLLTGIYEQYF.

The genes are TRBV21-1 and TRBJ1-2; the table's D gene call, TRBD1, was not cross checked with the DNA. TRBV21-1 is labeled a pseudogene. CDR3 size: 17 residues. The CDR3 is CASSGQGLTAGAYGYTF. The CDR3 DNA follows: TGTGCCAGCAGCGGACAGGGCCTTACGGCTGGCGCTTATGGCTACACCTTC.